These T cell receptor beta chains were read from a single sample in a study of low-dose radiotherapy and immunotherapy resistance in tumors. TCRdb re-derived calls from the reads in MiXCR, one entry per CDR3 protein. The sample contains about 64,000 distinct CDR3 sequences, less than 30% of which appear only once. The sample in question was PBMCs, obtained before treatment. The receptors were sampled from a male donor with rectosigmoid adenocarcinoma. Both conserved end residues are part of each CDR3. Fields, in order: J gene, V gene, clone size, D gene, CDR3 protein, CDR3 DNA. D genes are given only for firm matches. Some rows mark clone size as missing; the rest say once, few, many or name a class of expanded clone.

j_gene: TRBJ2-7; v_gene: TRBV7-8; abundance: many; d_gene: NA; CDR3aa: CASSLVPQENYEQYF; CDR3nt: TGTGCCAGCAGCTTAGTTCCCCAGGAGAACTACGAGCAGTACTTC
j_gene: TRBJ2-5; v_gene: TRBV2; abundance: many; d_gene: NA; CDR3aa: CASSDEQGSETQYF; CDR3nt: TGTGCCAGCAGTGACGAACAGGGATCAGAGACCCAGTACTTC
j_gene: TRBJ1-4; v_gene: TRBV6-5; abundance: many; d_gene: TRBD1; CDR3aa: CASATGPPGGSEKLFF; CDR3nt: TGTGCCAGCGCCACCGGACCCCCAGGGGGGAGTGAAAAACTGTTTTTT
j_gene: TRBJ2-4; v_gene: TRBV6-6; abundance: NA; d_gene: TRBD1; CDR3aa: CASRAPRGAKNIQYF; CDR3nt: TGTGCCAGCAGGGCCCCCAGGGGGGCCAAAAACATTCAGTACTTC
j_gene: TRBJ1-5; v_gene: TRBV28; abundance: once; d_gene: NA; CDR3aa: CASSLGSGNNQPQHF; CDR3nt: TGTGCCAGCAGTTTGGGGTCAGGGAATAATCAGCCCCAGCATTTT
j_gene: TRBJ2-3; v_gene: TRBV6-2/TRBV6-3; abundance: many; d_gene: NA; CDR3aa: CASRSGLHTDTQYF; CDR3nt: TGTGCCAGCAGATCCGGACTTCACACAGATACGCAGTATTTT
j_gene: TRBJ1-6; v_gene: TRBV7-2; abundance: many; d_gene: NA; CDR3aa: CASSRRTQVLNSPLHF; CDR3nt: TGTGCCAGCAGCAGACGGACACAGGTGCTTAATTCACCCCTCCACTTT
j_gene: TRBJ2-3; v_gene: TRBV7-2; abundance: few; d_gene: NA; CDR3aa: CASSLVAASTDTQYF; CDR3nt: TGTGCCAGCAGCTTAGTAGCGGCTAGCACAGATACGCAGTATTTT
j_gene: TRBJ2-7; v_gene: TRBV28; abundance: NA; d_gene: NA; CDR3aa: CASNAAYEQYF; CDR3nt: TGTGCCAGCAACGCAGCCTACGAGCAGTACTTC
j_gene: TRBJ2-5; v_gene: TRBV28; abundance: many; d_gene: NA; CDR3aa: CASSNAVQETQYF; CDR3nt: TGTGCCAGCTCTAATGCGGTACAAGAGACCCAGTACTTC
j_gene: TRBJ2-5; v_gene: TRBV16; abundance: NA; d_gene: NA; CDR3aa: CASSQLEDPRETQYF; CDR3nt: TGTGCCAGCAGCCAATTAGAGGATCCCCGGGAGACCCAGTACTTC
j_gene: TRBJ1-2; v_gene: TRBV5-1; abundance: NA; d_gene: NA; CDR3aa: CASSISGDYGYTF; CDR3nt: TGCGCCAGCAGCATATCAGGCGACTATGGCTACACCTTC
j_gene: TRBJ2-7; v_gene: TRBV5-1; abundance: many; d_gene: TRBD2; CDR3aa: CASSLTSGISYEQYF; CDR3nt: TGCGCCAGCAGCTTGACTAGCGGGATCTCCTACGAGCAGTACTTC
j_gene: TRBJ2-1; v_gene: TRBV15; abundance: NA; d_gene: NA; CDR3aa: CATSREVDRAYNEQFF; CDR3nt: TGTGCCACCAGCAGAGAAGTTGACAGAGCCTACAATGAGCAGTTCTTC
j_gene: TRBJ2-2; v_gene: TRBV7-9; abundance: many; d_gene: NA; CDR3aa: CASSLAGAQTGELFF; CDR3nt: TGTGCCAGCAGCTTAGCGGGGGCCCAGACCGGGGAGCTGTTTTTT
j_gene: TRBJ1-5; v_gene: TRBV28; abundance: NA; d_gene: NA; CDR3aa: CASTGQLNQPQHF; CDR3nt: TGTGCCAGCACCGGACAGTTAAATCAGCCCCAGCATTTT
j_gene: TRBJ2-3; v_gene: TRBV19; abundance: many; d_gene: NA; CDR3aa: CASSSLSDTQYF; CDR3nt: TGTGCCAGTAGTAGCCTGTCGGATACGCAGTATTTT
j_gene: TRBJ1-2; v_gene: TRBV6-2/TRBV6-3; abundance: NA; d_gene: NA; CDR3aa: CASSFIGVYYGYTF; CDR3nt: TGTGCCAGCAGTTTTATCGGGGTGTACTATGGCTACACCTTC
j_gene: TRBJ2-1; v_gene: TRBV28; abundance: NA; d_gene: TRBD2; CDR3aa: CASSGRIINEQFF; CDR3nt: TGTGCCAGTAGCGGGAGAATAATCAATGAGCAGTTCTTC
j_gene: TRBJ2-5; v_gene: TRBV2; abundance: many; d_gene: NA; CDR3aa: CASTSGATETQYF; CDR3nt: TGTGCCAGCACCTCGGGAGCGACGGAGACCCAGTACTTC
j_gene: TRBJ2-7; v_gene: TRBV29-1; abundance: many; d_gene: NA; CDR3aa: CSVEGSTRYEQYF; CDR3nt: TGCAGCGTTGAAGGTTCAACACGCTACGAGCAGTACTTC
j_gene: TRBJ2-1; v_gene: TRBV28; abundance: few; d_gene: NA; CDR3aa: CASSLSPRGSYNEQFF; CDR3nt: TGTGCCAGCAGTTTATCCCCAAGGGGCTCCTACAATGAGCAGTTCTTC
j_gene: TRBJ2-5; v_gene: TRBV7-6; abundance: many; d_gene: NA; CDR3aa: CASSPGLGEETQYF; CDR3nt: TGTGCCAGCAGCCCCGGGTTAGGGGAAGAGACCCAGTACTTC
j_gene: TRBJ1-4; v_gene: TRBV19; abundance: many; d_gene: TRBD1; CDR3aa: CASHRGTNEKLFF; CDR3nt: TGTGCCAGCCACAGGGGGACTAATGAAAAACTGTTTTTT
j_gene: TRBJ2-5; v_gene: TRBV30; abundance: many; d_gene: NA; CDR3aa: CAWARGYQETQYF; CDR3nt: TGTGCCTGGGCCCGTGGGTACCAAGAGACCCAGTACTTC
j_gene: TRBJ1-5; v_gene: TRBV7-2; abundance: many; d_gene: NA; CDR3aa: CASSLRPNSNQPQHF; CDR3nt: TGTGCCAGCAGCCTCCGGCCTAATAGCAATCAGCCCCAGCATTTT